Below are 7 T cell receptor beta chains sequenced from a single sample in a study of response to subunit inactivated influenza vaccine. Each CDR3 protein is one row after TCRdb ran MiXCR on the RT-PCR reads. The sample holds hundreds of thousands of distinct CDR3 sequences, approximately 10% seen once. The sample was also linked to a second study, of T cells expressing NK-cell markers. That report notes: What made the TCR beta cDNA was 5'RACE template switching with UMIs.

The specimen comprised PBMCs from blood, sampled on the day of vaccination. The origin of the receptors is a man aged 50 to 59 who received an inactivated influenza vaccine.

This clonotype was seen a handful of times. The chain joins TRBV5-5 to TRBJ1-1; D not resolved. Trimming stripped 0 bases from V and 7 bases from J, with 10 bases between. The CDR3 covers 13 residues. Germline V gene data show CDR1 as SGHKS and CDR2 as YYEKEE (reference sequence). In nucleotides, the CDR3 is TGTGCCAGCAGCTTGGTGGGCGGCAATGAAGCTTTCTTT. This codes for CASSLVGGNEAFF. The full variable domain, completed using reference TRBV5-5 and TRBJ1-1, is DAGVTQSPTHLIKTRGQQVTLRCSPISGHKSVSWYQQVLGQGPQFIFQYYEKEERGRGNFPDRFSARQFPNYSSELNVNALLLGDSALYLCASSLVGGNEAFFGQGTRLTVV.

The V and J genes are TRBV10-3 and TRBJ2-7; TRBD2 agrees at 8 bases. The CDR3 is made up of 15 amino acids. Germline trimming cut 4 bases from V and 7 bases from J; bases unmatched to any gene: 12. CDR1 is ENHRY, CDR2 SYGVKD, per germline. CDR3 nucleotides: TGTGCCATCAGTGGGGAGACTAGCGTTGGTAGTGAGCAGTACTTC. Translating it yields CAISGETSVGSEQYF.

Here the CDR3 reads CSVALKWQPNTEAFF. CDR3 sequence (DNA): TGCAGCGTTGCTTTAAAGTGGCAACCGAACACTGAAGCTTTCTTT. The genes are TRBV29-1 and TRBJ1-1, with D unclear. The length of the CDR3 is 15 residues. The V and J ends lost 4 bases and 1 base respectively, with 16 bases between them. Germline CDR1 and CDR2: SQVTM and ANQGSEA.

This clonotype came up a few times. This sequence joins TRBV5-1 and TRBJ2-3; TRBD2 aligns across 10 bases. Trimming took 4 bases from V and 6 from J; bases not matched to a gene: 8. This CDR3 spans 15 amino acids. The germline CDR1 and CDR2 sequences are SGHRS and YFSETQ. CDR3 region: CASSRTSGTPDTQYF. The DNA of the CDR3 is TGCGCCAGCAGCCGGACTAGCGGCACCCCGGATACGCAGTATTTT.

There are a few counts of this clonotype. This chain joins TRBV3-1 and TRBJ2-2; tentatively, D is TRBD2 (5 bases). The CDR3 totals 12 residues. Germline CDR1 and CDR2: LGHDT and YNNKEL (reference sequence). V gave up 9 bases and J gave up 6 bases, with 11 bases separating them. For the CDR3, the DNA is TGTGCCAGTCGAGTTAGCGCCGGGGAGCTGTTTTTT. Its translation: CASRVSAGELFF.

The table lists this clonotype with a few counts. The chain employs TRBV7-9 and TRBJ2-2; no firm D call. V lost 3 bases to trimming and J lost 3 bases, with 5 bases between them. This CDR3 is 13 amino acids long. In germline, CDR1 is SEHNR, CDR2 FQNEAQ (reference sequence). The CDR3 DNA reads TGTGCCAGCAGCTTCAGCTACACCGGGGAGCTGTTTTTT. It yields the protein CASSFSYTGELFF.

This clonotype has ten or more counts. The CDR3, as DNA: TGTGCCAGCAGTCTACCCGGGACACTGGGACAAGAGACCCAGTACTTC. It encodes CASSLPGTLGQETQYF. The V and J genes are TRBV12-3 or TRBV12-4 and TRBJ2-5; D possibly corresponds to TRBD1 (6 bases). The CDR3 runs 16 residues. V lost 5 bases to trimming and J lost 2 bases, with 18 bases between them.